This passage covers 17 T cell receptor beta chains from one sample sequenced in a study of blood T cells in healthy people across ages. A second PCR of 7 to 11 cycles used a sample-barcoded 5' primer and a J-beta primer mix. Each CDR3 protein gets one entry after TCRdb re-called the 5' RACE reads with MiXCR. The table lists about 1.6 million distinct CDR3 sequences, roughly 32% of them singletons, with about 11% in the top ten. The sample consisted of blood. Receptors were obtained from a young woman in good health.

To note about this clonotype: A much larger clone differs from this one at a single base, so this may be a read error. This chain uses TRBV3-1 with TRBJ1-1; D not resolved. Trimming took off 0 bases at V and 1 base at J, with 6 bases between the two ends. CDR1 is LGHDT, CDR2 YNNKEL, per germline (reference sequence). The CDR3 totals 14 residues. CDR3 bases: TGTGCCAGCAGCCAAGAATGGCGGAACACTGAAGCTTTCTTT. Its translation is CASSQEWRNTEAFF.

The V gene is TRBV27, the J gene TRBJ1-1; 9 bases line up with TRBD1. This CDR3 comprises 16 residues. The ends lost 2 bases at V and 4 bases at J; junction bases unmatched: 8. Germline V gene lookup returns CDR1 MNHEY and CDR2 SMNVEV (reference sequence). The CDR3 loop is CASSLEGQDRGTEAFF. The CDR3 DNA sequence: TGTGCCAGCAGTTTAGAGGGTCAGGACAGGGGCACTGAAGCTTTCTTT.

The J gene is TRBJ2-2, the V gene TRBV13; D may correspond to TRBD1 or TRBD2 (5 bases each). This CDR3 is 17 amino acids long. The ends were cut back, 6 bases at V and 0 bases at J, with 17 bases in the middle. Germline V lookup: CDR1 PRHDT, CDR2 FYEKMQ (reference sequence). In nucleotides, the CDR3 is TGTGCCAGCAGTCCAAACCCGGGGCAGTCGAACACCGGGGAGCTGTTTTTT. Protein product: CASSPNPGQSNTGELFF.

The chain carries TRBV7-9 and TRBJ1-1; D not resolved. V lost 4 bases to trimming and J lost 7 bases, with 13 bases between them. The CDR3 is 13 amino acids. CDR1 is SEHNR, CDR2 FQNEAQ, per germline (reference sequence). CDR3 DNA sequence: TGTGCCAGCAGCTCACCCTTGTGGGATGAAGCTTTCTTT. Translation: CASSSPLWDEAFF.

The V call is TRBV27, the J call TRBJ2-2; no clear D. The germline V gene encodes CDR1 MNHEY and CDR2 SMNVEV (reference sequence). The CDR3 consists of 12 residues. V lost 6 bases and J 6 bases, leaving 8 bases between the germline ends. CDR3 sequence: CASSPDAGELFF. CDR3 DNA sequence: TGTGCCAGCAGCCCGGACGCCGGGGAGCTGTTTTTT.

The chain combines TRBV29-1 with TRBJ1-2, with D unclear. The V gene lost 5 bases and the J gene lost 3 bases, with 13 bases spanning the gap. This CDR3 has 13 amino acids. Germline V CDR1 and CDR2: SQVTM, ANQGSEA. CDR3 bases: TGCAGCGTTCTCGATAGGGCGTACTATGGCTACACCTTC. Amino acids: CSVLDRAYYGYTF.

At least ten counts were recorded for this clonotype. V and J are TRBV6-6 and TRBJ2-7; D is perhaps TRBD2 (5 bases). Germline V gives CDR1 MNHNY, CDR2 SVGAGI (reference sequence). Trimming cost V 5 bases and J 0 bases, with 11 bases left between them. CDR3 length equals 14 residues. CDR3 in amino acids: CASSPPAGSYEQYF. In nucleotides, the CDR3 is TGTGCCAGCAGTCCCCCGGCGGGCTCCTACGAGCAGTACTTC.

The chain carries TRBV28 and TRBJ2-7, with 7 bases identical to TRBD1. The germline V gene encodes CDR1 MDHEN and CDR2 SYDVKM. CDR3 length: 14 residues. Trimming removed 4 bases from V and 4 bases from J; junction bases left unmatched: 7. DNA of the CDR3: TGTGCCAGCAGTTCAACAGGGGATGTGTACGAGCAGTACTTC. Its translation is CASSSTGDVYEQYF.

The chain's CDR3 is CASRNYLSGANVLTF. The CDR3 nucleotides read TGTGCCAGCAGAAATTACCTCTCTGGGGCCAACGTCCTGACTTTC. This chain joins TRBV27 and TRBJ2-6; D not certain. The CDR3 length is 15 residues. Germline V gene lookup returns CDR1 MNHEY and CDR2 SMNVEV (reference sequence). The germline V and J ends were trimmed by 6 bases and 0 bases, with 9 bases remaining between them. Variable domain in full (rest from reference TRBV27 and TRBJ2-6): EAQVTQNPRYLITVTGKKLTVTCSQNMNHEYMSWYRQDPGLGLRQIYYSMNVEVTDKGDVPEGYKVSRKEKRNFPLILESPSPNQTSLYFCASRNYLSGANVLTFGAGSRLTVL.

The gene calls are TRBV6-1 and TRBJ2-1; D is unresolved. This CDR3 has 12 residues. Trimming pared 7 bases from V and 4 bases from J, leaving 8 bases between. Germline V gene lookup returns CDR1 MNHNS and CDR2 SASEGT. CDR3 protein: CASIGRYNEQFF. CDR3 DNA sequence: TGTGCCAGCATAGGAAGGTACAATGAGCAGTTCTTC.

This clonotype was seen only a few times. This chain links TRBV20-1 with TRBJ1-2, with no clear D. Trimming pared 1 base from V and 3 bases from J, leaving 15 bases between. The CDR3 covers 15 residues. The germline CDR1 and CDR2 sequences are DFQATT and SNEGSKA (reference sequence). As DNA, the CDR3 is TGCAGTGCTAGAGTGTTAAACACGGGGTACTATGGCTACACCTTC. Protein sequence: CSARVLNTGYYGYTF.

This clonotype was recorded once. A much larger clone differs by one base, so this may be a read error. The V call is TRBV29-1, the J call TRBJ2-4; 7 nucleotides match TRBD2. V shed 6 bases, J shed 9 bases, and the junction held 11 bases outside the gene matches. There are 13 residues in the CDR3. Germline values: CDR1 SQVTM, CDR2 ANQGSEA. CDR3 in DNA: TGCAGCGTCCGGACTGGCGGGAGTAGCATTCAGTACTTC. It translates to CSVRTGGSSIQYF.

The rearrangement joins TRBV5-1 to TRBJ2-7; 8 bases fit TRBD2. Unmatched junction bases numbered 5, after V lost 2 bases and J lost 4 bases. The germline V gene has CDR1 SGHRS and CDR2 YFSETQ. The CDR3 is 14 amino acids. The CDR3 sequence: CASSFGTRSYEQYF. The CDR3 DNA is TGCGCCAGCAGCTTCGGGACTAGATCATACGAGCAGTACTTC.

This clonotype was found a few times. The V call is TRBV7-2, the J call TRBJ2-7, with 8 bases fitting TRBD1. The CDR3 consists of 14 residues. V lost 3 bases to trimming and J lost 4 bases; unmatched junction nucleotides: 5. Per germline, CDR1 SGHTA and CDR2 FQGNSA. The CDR3 region is CASSFRDRLYEQYF. The CDR3 DNA is TGTGCCAGCAGCTTCCGGGACAGGTTGTACGAGCAGTACTTC.

Points on this clonotype: An end of the junction does not agree with germline; a read error may underlie this. The V and J genes are TRBV7-9 and TRBJ2-5; D not resolved. The CDR3 covers 16 residues. Germline V gene lookup returns CDR1 SEHNR and CDR2 FQNEAQ (reference sequence). The CDR3: CASGPGNERAQEAQYF. DNA for the CDR3: TGTGCCAGCGGCCCGGGTAATGAGCGCGCTCAAGAGGCCCAGTACTTC.

The chain combines TRBV5-1 with TRBJ2-5, with TRBD1 matching over 12 bases. Trimming removed 4 bases from V and 4 bases from J; junction bases left unmatched: 5. The CDR3 has 15 amino acids. Germline loops: CDR1 SGHRS, CDR2 YFSETQ. Here the CDR3 DNA reads TGCGCCAGCAGCGGGGACAGGGGGCGAGGAGAGACCCAGTACTTC. Amino acids: CASSGDRGRGETQYF.

V and J are TRBV27 and TRBJ1-1; D is perhaps TRBD1 (5 bases). Trimming took off 3 bases at V and 0 bases at J, with 8 bases between the two ends. The CDR3 is made up of 14 amino acids. The germline CDR1 and CDR2 sequences are MNHEY and SMNVEV (reference sequence). CDR3 residues: CASSFDRMNTEAFF. The CDR3 bases are TGTGCCAGCAGTTTCGACAGAATGAACACTGAAGCTTTCTTT.